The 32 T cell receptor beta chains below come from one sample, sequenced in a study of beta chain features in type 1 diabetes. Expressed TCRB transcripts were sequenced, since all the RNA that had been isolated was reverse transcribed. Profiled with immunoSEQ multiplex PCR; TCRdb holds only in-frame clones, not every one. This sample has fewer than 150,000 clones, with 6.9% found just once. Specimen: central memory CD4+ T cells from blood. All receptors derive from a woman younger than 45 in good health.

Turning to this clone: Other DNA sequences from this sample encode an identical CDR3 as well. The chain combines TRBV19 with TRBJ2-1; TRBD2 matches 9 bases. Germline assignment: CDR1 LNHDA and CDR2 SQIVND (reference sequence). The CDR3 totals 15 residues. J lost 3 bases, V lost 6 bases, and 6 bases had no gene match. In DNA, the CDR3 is TGTGCCAGTAGCGGTCTAGCGGGATTCTACAATGAGCAGTTCTTC. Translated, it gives CASSGLAGFYNEQFF.

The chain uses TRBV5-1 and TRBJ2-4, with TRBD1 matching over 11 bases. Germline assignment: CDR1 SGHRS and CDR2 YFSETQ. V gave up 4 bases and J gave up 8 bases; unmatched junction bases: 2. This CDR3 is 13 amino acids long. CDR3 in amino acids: CASSRDRGDIQYF. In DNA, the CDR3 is TGCGCCAGCAGCCGGGACAGGGGGGACATTCAGTACTTC.

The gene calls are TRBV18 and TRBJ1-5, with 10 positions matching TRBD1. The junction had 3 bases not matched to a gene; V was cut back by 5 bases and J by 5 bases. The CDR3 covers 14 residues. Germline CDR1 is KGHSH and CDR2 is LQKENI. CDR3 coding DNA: TGTGCCAGCTCAAGGACAGGGGGAGATCAGCCCCAGCATTTT. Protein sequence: CASSRTGGDQPQHF. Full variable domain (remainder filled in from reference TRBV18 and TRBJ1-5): NAGVMQNPRHLVRRRGQEARLRCSPMKGHSHVYWYRQLPEEGLKFMVYLQKENIIDESGMPKERFSAEFPKEGPSILRIQQVVRGDSAAYFCASSRTGGDQPQHFGDGTRLSIL.

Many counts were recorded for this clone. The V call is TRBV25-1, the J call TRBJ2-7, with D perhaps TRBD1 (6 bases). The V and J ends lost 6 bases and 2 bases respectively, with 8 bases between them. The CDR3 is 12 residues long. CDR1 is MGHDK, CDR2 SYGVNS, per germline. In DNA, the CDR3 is TGTGCCAGCAGAGGGACAACCTACGAGCAGTACTTC. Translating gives CASRGTTYEQYF.

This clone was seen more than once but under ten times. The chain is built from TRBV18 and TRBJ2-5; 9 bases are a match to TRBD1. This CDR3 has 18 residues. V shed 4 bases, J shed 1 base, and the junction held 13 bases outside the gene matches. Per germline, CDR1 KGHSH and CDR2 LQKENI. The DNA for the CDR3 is TGTGCCAGCTCACTACGACTCCCGGGACAGGGAGCCCAAGAGACCCAGTACTTC. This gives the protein CASSLRLPGQGAQETQYF.

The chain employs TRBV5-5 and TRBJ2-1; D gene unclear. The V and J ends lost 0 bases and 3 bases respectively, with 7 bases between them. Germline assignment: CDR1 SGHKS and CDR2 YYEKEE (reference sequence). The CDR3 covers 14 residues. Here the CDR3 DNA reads TGTGCCAGCAGCTTGGCGATACTCTACAATGAGCAGTTCTTC. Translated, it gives CASSLAILYNEQFF.

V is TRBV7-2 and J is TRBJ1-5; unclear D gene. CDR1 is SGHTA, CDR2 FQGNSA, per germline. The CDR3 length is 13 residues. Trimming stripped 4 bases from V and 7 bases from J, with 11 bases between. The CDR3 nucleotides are TGTGCCAGCAGCTATGAAAAGCGACAGCCCCAGCATTTT. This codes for CASSYEKRQPQHF. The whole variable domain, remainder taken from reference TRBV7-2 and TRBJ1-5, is GAGVSQSPSNKVTEKGKDVELRCDPISGHTALYWYRQSLGQGLEFLIYFQGNSAPDKSGLPSDRFSAERTGGSVSTLTIQRTQQEDSAVYLCASSYEKRQPQHFGDGTRLSIL.

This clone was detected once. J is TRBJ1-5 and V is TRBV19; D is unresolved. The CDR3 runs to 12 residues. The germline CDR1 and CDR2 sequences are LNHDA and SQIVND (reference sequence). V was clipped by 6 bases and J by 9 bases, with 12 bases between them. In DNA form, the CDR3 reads TGTGCCAGTAGCCCAACCCGGGGGCCCCAGCATTTT. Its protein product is CASSPTRGPQHF.

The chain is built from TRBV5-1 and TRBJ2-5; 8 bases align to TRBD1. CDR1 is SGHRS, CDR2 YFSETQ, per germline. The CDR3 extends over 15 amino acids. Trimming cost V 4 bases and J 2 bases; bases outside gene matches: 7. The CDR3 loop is CASSAGQGGQETQYF. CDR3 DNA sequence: TGCGCCAGCAGCGCAGGACAGGGCGGTCAAGAGACCCAGTACTTC.

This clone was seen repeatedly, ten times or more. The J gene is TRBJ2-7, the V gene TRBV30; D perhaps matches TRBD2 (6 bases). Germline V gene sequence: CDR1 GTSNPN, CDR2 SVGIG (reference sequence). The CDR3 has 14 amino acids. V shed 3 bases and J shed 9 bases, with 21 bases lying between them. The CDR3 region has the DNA TGTGCCTGGAGGTCTATGGGGGGTTCGGTACGGCAGTACTTC. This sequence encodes CAWRSMGGSVRQYF.

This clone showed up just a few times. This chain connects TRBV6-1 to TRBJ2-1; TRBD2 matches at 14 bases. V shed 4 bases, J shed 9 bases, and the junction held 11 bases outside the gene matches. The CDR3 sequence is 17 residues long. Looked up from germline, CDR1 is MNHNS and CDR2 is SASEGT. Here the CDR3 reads CASSGTGTSGRLAEQFF. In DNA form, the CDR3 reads TGTGCCAGCAGTGGGACCGGGACTAGCGGGAGACTGGCTGAGCAGTTCTTC.

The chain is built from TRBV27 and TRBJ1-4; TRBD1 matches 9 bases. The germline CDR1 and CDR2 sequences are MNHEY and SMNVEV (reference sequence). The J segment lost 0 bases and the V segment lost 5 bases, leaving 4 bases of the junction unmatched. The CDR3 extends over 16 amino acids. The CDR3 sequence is CASSDRGISTNEKLFF. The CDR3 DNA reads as TGTGCCAGCAGTGACAGGGGGATCTCAACTAATGAAAAACTGTTTTTT.

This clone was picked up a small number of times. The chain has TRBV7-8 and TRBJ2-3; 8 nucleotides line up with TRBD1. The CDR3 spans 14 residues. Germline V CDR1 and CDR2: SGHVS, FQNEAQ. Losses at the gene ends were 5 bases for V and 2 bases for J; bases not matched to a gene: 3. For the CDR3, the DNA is TGTGCCAGCAGCATGGGACAGGACACAGATACGCAGTATTTT. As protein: CASSMGQDTDTQYF. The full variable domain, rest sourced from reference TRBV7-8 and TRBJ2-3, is GAGVSQSPRYKVAKRGQDVALRCDPISGHVSLFWYQQALGQGPEFLTYFQNEAQLDKSGLPSDRFFAERPEGSVSTLKIQRTQQEDSAVYLCASSMGQDTDTQYFGPGTRLTVL.

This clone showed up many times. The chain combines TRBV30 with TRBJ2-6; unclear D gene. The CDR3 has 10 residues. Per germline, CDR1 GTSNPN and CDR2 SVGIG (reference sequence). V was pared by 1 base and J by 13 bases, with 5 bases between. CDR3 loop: CAWSGPVLTF. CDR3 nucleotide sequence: TGTGCCTGGAGTGGTCCAGTCCTGACTTTC.

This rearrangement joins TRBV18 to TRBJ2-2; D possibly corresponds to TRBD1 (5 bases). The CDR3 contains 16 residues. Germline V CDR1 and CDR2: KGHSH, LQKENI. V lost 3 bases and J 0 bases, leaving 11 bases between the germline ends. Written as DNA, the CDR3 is TGTGCCAGCTCACCTAGACCGACAGCGAACACCGGGGAGCTGTTTTTT. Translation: CASSPRPTANTGELFF.

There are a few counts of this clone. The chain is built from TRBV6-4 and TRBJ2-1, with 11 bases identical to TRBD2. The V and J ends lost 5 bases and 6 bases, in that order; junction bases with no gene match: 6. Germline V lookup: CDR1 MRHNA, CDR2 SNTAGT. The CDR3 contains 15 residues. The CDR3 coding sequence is TGTGCCAGCAGTCCCGGGACTAGCGGATCCAATGAGCAGTTCTTC. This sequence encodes CASSPGTSGSNEQFF.

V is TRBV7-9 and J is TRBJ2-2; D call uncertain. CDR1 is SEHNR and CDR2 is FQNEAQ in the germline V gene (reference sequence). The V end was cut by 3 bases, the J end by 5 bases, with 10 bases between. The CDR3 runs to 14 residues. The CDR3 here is CASSFDFMTGELFF. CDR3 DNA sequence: TGTGCCAGCAGCTTTGACTTTATGACCGGGGAGCTGTTTTTT.

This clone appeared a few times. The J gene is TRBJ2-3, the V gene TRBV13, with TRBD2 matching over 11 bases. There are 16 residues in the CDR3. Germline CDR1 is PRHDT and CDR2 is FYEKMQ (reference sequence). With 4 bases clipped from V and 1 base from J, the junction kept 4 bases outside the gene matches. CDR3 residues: CASSSLTSGGTDTQYF. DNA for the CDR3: TGTGCCAGCAGCTCATTGACTAGCGGGGGCACAGATACGCAGTATTTT. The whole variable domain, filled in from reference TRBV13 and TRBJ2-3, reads AAGVIQSPRHLIKEKRETATLKCYPIPRHDTVYWYQQGPGQDPQFLISFYEKMQSDKGSIPDRFSAQQFSDYHSELNMSSLELGDSALYFCASSSLTSGGTDTQYFGPGTRLTVL.

CDR3 nucleotide sequence: TGTGCCAGCAGCGATAGCCGTTACGGGGAGCTGTTTTTT. This translates into CASSDSRYGELFF. The V and J genes are TRBV7-2 and TRBJ2-2; D gene unclear. The CDR3 loop spans 13 amino acids. In germline, CDR1 is SGHTA, CDR2 FQGNSA. Trimming stripped 5 bases from V and 7 bases from J, with 11 bases between.

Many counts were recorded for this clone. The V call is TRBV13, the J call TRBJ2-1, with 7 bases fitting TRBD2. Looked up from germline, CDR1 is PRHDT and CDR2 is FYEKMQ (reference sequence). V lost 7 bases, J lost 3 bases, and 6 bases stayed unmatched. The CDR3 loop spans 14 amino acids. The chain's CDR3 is CASNGRHGYNEQFF. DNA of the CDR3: TGTGCCAGCAACGGGAGGCACGGCTACAATGAGCAGTTCTTC.

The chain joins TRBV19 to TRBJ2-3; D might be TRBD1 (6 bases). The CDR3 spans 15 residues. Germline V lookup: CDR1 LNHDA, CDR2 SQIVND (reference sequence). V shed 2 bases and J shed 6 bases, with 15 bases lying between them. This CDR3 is CASSIIEGGSDTQYF. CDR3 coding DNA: TGTGCCAGTAGTATAATCGAAGGGGGTTCGGATACGCAGTATTTT.

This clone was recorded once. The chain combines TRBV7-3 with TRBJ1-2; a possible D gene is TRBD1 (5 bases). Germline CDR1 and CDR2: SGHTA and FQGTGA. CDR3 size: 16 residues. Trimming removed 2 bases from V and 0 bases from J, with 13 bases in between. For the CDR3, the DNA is TGTGCCAGCAGCTTAGATAGTGGGGACTCTAACTATGGCTACACCTTC. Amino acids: CASSLDSGDSNYGYTF.

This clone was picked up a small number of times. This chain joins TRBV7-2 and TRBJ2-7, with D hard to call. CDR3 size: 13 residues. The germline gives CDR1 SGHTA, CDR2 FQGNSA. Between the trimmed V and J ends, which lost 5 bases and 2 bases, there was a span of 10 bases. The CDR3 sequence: CASSVNRAYEQYF. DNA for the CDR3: TGTGCCAGCAGCGTTAACAGAGCCTACGAGCAGTACTTC.

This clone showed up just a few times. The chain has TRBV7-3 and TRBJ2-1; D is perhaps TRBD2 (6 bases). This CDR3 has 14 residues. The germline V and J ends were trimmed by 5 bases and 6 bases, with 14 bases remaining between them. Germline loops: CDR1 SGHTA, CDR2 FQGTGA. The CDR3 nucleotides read TGTGCCAGCAGCCGGGGGAGCGCTGCCAATGAGCAGTTCTTC. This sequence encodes CASSRGSAANEQFF.

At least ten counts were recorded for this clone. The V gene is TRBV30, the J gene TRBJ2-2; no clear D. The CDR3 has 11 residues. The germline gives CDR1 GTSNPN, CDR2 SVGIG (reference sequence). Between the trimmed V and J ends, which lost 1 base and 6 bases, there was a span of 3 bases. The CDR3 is CAWSASGELFF. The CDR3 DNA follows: TGTGCCTGGAGTGCCTCCGGGGAGCTGTTTTTT.

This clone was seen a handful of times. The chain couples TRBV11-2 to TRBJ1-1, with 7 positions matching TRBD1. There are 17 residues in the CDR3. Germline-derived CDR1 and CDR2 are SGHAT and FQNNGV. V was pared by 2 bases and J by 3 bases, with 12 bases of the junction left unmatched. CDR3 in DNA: TGTGCCAGCAGCTTACGTATGACAGGGTATACAGACACTGAAGCTTTCTTT. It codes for CASSLRMTGYTDTEAFF. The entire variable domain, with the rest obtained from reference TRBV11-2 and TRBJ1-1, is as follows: EAGVAQSPRYKIIEKRQSVAFWCNPISGHATLYWYQQILGQGPKLLIQFQNNGVVDDSQLPKDRFSAERLKGVDSTLKIQPAKLEDSAVYLCASSLRMTGYTDTEAFFGQGTRLTVV.

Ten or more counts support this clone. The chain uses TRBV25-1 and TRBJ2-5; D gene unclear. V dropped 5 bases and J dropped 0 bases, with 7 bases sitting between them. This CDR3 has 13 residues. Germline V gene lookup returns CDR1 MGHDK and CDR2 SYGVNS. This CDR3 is CASSLRNQETQYF. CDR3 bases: TGTGCCAGCAGTCTCAGAAACCAAGAGACCCAGTACTTC.

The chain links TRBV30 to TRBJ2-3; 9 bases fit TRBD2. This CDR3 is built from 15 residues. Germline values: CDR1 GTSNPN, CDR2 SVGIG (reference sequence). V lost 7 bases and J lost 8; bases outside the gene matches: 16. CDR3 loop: CALGVGSGSGGTQYF. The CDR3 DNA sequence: TGTGCCTTAGGAGTGGGTAGCGGGAGTGGCGGTACGCAGTATTTT.

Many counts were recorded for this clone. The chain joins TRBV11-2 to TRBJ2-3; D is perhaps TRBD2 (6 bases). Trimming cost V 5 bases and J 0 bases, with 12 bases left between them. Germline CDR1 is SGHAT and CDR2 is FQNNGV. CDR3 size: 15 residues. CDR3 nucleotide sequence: TGTGCCAGCAGCCGCTTACGGGGGAGCACAGATACGCAGTATTTT. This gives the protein CASSRLRGSTDTQYF.

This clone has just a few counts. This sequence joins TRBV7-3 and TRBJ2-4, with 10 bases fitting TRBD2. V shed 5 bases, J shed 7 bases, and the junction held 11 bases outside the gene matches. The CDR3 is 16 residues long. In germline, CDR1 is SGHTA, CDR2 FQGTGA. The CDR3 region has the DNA TGTGCCAGCAGCGGGTCGGCTAGCGGGAGTAAGAACATTCAGTACTTC. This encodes CASSGSASGSKNIQYF.

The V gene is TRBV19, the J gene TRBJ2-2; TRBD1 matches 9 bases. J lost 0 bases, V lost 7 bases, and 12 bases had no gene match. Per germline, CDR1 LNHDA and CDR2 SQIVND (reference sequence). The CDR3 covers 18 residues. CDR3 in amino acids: CASTPGQGFGSNTGELFF. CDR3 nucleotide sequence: TGTGCCAGTACCCCGGGACAGGGATTTGGATCGAACACCGGGGAGCTGTTTTTT.

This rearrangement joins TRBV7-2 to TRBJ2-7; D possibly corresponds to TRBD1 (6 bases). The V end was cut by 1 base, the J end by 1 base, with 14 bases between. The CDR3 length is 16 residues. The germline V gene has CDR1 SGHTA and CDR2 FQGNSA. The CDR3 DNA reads TGTGCCAGCAGCTTAGAGCTGGGGGCGGGTTCCTACGAGCAGTACTTC. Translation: CASSLELGAGSYEQYF.